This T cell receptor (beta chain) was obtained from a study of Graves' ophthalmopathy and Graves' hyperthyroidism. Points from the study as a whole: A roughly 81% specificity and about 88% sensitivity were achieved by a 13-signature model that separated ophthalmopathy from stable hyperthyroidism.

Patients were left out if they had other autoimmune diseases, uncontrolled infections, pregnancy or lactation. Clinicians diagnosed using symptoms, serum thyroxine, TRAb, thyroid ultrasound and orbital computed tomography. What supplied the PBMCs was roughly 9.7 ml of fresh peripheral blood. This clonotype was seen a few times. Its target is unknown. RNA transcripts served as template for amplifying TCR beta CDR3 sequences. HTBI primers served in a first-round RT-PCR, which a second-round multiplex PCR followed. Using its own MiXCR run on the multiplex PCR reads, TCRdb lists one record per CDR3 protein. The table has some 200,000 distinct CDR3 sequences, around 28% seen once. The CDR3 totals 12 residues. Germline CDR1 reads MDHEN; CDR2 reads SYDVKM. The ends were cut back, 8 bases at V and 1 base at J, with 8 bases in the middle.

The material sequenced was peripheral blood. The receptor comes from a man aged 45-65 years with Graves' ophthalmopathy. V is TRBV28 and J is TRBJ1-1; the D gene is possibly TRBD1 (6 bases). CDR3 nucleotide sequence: TGTGCCAGCTGGGGGCCGAACACTGAAGCTTTCTTT. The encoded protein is CASWGPNTEAFF. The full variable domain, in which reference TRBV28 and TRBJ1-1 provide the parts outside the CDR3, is DVKVTQSSRYLVKRTGEKVFLECVQDMDHENMFWYRQDPGLGLRLIYFSYDVKMKEKGDIPEGYSVSREKKERFSLILESASTNQTSMYLCASWGPNTEAFFGQGTRLTVV.